This TCR beta chain was obtained from a study of blood T cell repertoires in COVID-19. Study-level information: T cells, B-cell-depleted T cells, or PBMCs provided the cDNA or gDNA that served as material.

The germline V and J ends were trimmed by 6 bases and 1 base, with 9 bases remaining between them. CDR1 and CDR2 (germline): GTSNPN, SVGIG (reference sequence). This CDR3 has 12 amino acids. Original handling: From reference gene primer amplification, estimates of nucleated cell counts were derived. This table comes from immunoSEQ multiplex PCR, and its TCRdb copy is limited to in-frame clones, with some not included. The V and J calls and clone size were taken over from that table, and D and trimming were inferred from the DNA. The table includes roughly 3,500 clones, roughly 80% detected once. This clone has a handful of counts.

The sequenced sample was peripheral blood. The chain links TRBV30 to TRBJ1-1; tentatively, D is TRBD1 (6 bases). The sequence was obtained from a human donor in a cohort sampled during active COVID-19. CDR3 DNA sequence: TGTGCCTGTGGGACATCGAACACTGAAGCTTTCTTT. This gives the protein CACGTSNTEAFF.